The 28 T cell receptor beta chains listed next were all sequenced from one sample in a study of response to subunit inactivated influenza vaccine. From the RT-PCR reads, TCRdb called clonotypes with MiXCR, one entry per CDR3 protein. This sample yields more than 200,000 distinct CDR3 sequences, of which 10% to 15% are seen a single time; 7.8% belongs to the top ten. Sequenced material: non-naive T cells sorted from PBMCs, taken 14 to 15 days before vaccination. These receptors originate from a man in his fifties who received an inactivated influenza vaccine.

This clonotype was observed a handful of times. J is TRBJ2-2 and V is TRBV6-2 or TRBV6-3; D ambiguous. The CDR3 contains 12 residues. The ends were cut back, 7 bases at V and 3 bases at J, with 6 bases in the middle. Germline V lookup: CDR1 MNHEY, CDR2 SVGEGT. As DNA, the CDR3 is TGTGCCAGCATCGGAGACACCGGGGAGCTGTTTTTT. Its protein product is CASIGDTGELFF.

V usage is TRBV7-2 and J usage is TRBJ2-1, with D possibly matching TRBD1 (5 bases). Germline CDR1 reads SGHTA; CDR2 reads FQGNSA. V was clipped by 5 bases and J by 2 bases, with 19 bases between them. The CDR3 length is 17 residues. CDR3: CASSLRFQGLTYNEQFF. In nucleotides, the CDR3 is TGTGCCAGCAGCCTAAGGTTTCAGGGCTTAACCTACAATGAGCAGTTCTTC.

The chain joins TRBV30 to TRBJ2-7, with D unresolved. The CDR3 is 11 residues long. The germline V gene has CDR1 GTSNPN and CDR2 SVGIG (reference sequence). V shed 2 bases and J shed 4 bases, with 6 bases lying between them. The CDR3 here is CAWSMGYEQYF. CDR3 in DNA: TGTGCCTGGAGTATGGGGTACGAGCAGTACTTC.

This rearrangement joins TRBV7-8 to TRBJ2-5, with a possible D match to TRBD1 (5 bases). This CDR3 is 14 amino acids long. Germline V gene data show CDR1 as SGHVS and CDR2 as FQNEAQ. Trimming pared 8 bases from V and 2 bases from J, leaving 15 bases between. The CDR3 coding sequence is TGTGCCAGCGTCCCCAGGGCGAGGCAAGAGACCCAGTACTTC. It is translated as CASVPRARQETQYF.

This clonotype has more than one count but fewer than ten. J is TRBJ2-1 and V is TRBV20-1; 7 nucleotides match TRBD2. Looked up from germline, CDR1 is DFQATT and CDR2 is SNEGSKA (reference sequence). The V and J ends lost 2 bases and 3 bases, in that order; junction bases with no gene match: 4. CDR3 length: 14 residues. In nucleotides, the CDR3 is TGCAGTGCTAGACCGACTAGCAGCTACAATGAGCAGTTCTTC. Its protein product is CSARPTSSYNEQFF.

Ten or more counts support this clonotype. The chain joins TRBV29-1 to TRBJ2-1; 8 bases align to TRBD2. The length of the CDR3 is 15 residues. In germline, CDR1 is SQVTM, CDR2 ANQGSEA. V trimming: 6 bases; J trimming: 2 bases; junction bases outside the gene matches: 9. This CDR3 reads CSVLGGLATYNEQFF. In DNA form, the CDR3 reads TGCAGCGTCTTAGGAGGACTAGCCACCTACAATGAGCAGTTCTTC.

The chain recombines TRBV9 with TRBJ2-1; TRBD2 matches at 8 bases. The CDR3 extends over 16 amino acids. Unmatched junction bases numbered 13, after V lost 7 bases and J lost 4 bases. Germline CDR1 is SGDLS and CDR2 is YYNGEE. Written as DNA, the CDR3 is TGTGCCAGCGGGGCCGGGACTAGGGGGGGTTACAATGAGCAGTTCTTC. Its translation: CASGAGTRGGYNEQFF.

The chain carries TRBV20-1 and TRBJ2-5, with 8 bases that match TRBD2. The V gene's germline CDR1 is DFQATT and CDR2 SNEGSKA (reference sequence). With V trimmed by 0 bases and J by 9 bases, 9 bases remained unmatched. The CDR3 is 14 residues long. CDR3 region: CSAREPGLDTSQYF. CDR3 DNA sequence: TGCAGTGCTAGAGAACCGGGACTAGATACCTCCCAGTACTTC.

There are many counts of this clonotype. The chain couples TRBV7-2 to TRBJ2-1; TRBD2 aligns across 8 bases. This CDR3 comprises 16 residues. J lost 0 bases, V lost 5 bases, and 6 bases had no gene match. The V gene's germline CDR1 is SGHTA and CDR2 FQGNSA. The CDR3 loop is CASSILAGSSYNEQFF. DNA of the CDR3: TGTGCCAGCAGCATTTTAGCGGGAAGCTCCTACAATGAGCAGTTCTTC.

This clonotype was recorded at least ten times. The chain combines TRBV5-1 with TRBJ2-7, with no clear D. Germline assignment: CDR1 SGHRS and CDR2 YFSETQ. V lost 0 bases and J lost 5, with 15 bases in between. This CDR3 comprises 15 residues. The CDR3 spells CASSLGGDLGHEQYF. DNA for the CDR3: TGCGCCAGCAGCTTGGGTGGTGATCTCGGGCACGAGCAGTACTTC.

The rearrangement joins TRBV7-9 to TRBJ2-7, with TRBD2 matching 8 bases. The CDR3 runs to 16 residues. J gave up 3 bases and V 3 bases, and 10 bases lay outside the gene matches. CDR1 and CDR2 (germline): SEHNR, FQNEAQ (reference sequence). CDR3 sequence (DNA): TGTGCCAGCAGCTTCGGGTTAGCGGGACCTAGCTACGAGCAGTACTTC. Amino acid sequence: CASSFGLAGPSYEQYF.

The rearrangement links TRBV10-3 to TRBJ1-6; no clear D. Trimming took 10 bases from V and 9 from J, leaving 31 bases between them. The CDR3 extends over 18 amino acids. Germline V gene sequence: CDR1 ENHRY, CDR2 SYGVKD. The CDR3 DNA reads as TGTGCCACCAAAACTGACACCTCCCCCCTTACCCGGGGTTCACCCCTCCACTTT. It specifies CATKTDTSPLTRGSPLHF.

Ten or more counts support this clonotype. The V gene is TRBV5-8, the J gene TRBJ2-3; D uncertain. The CDR3 runs 15 residues. The V and J ends lost 1 base and 2 bases respectively, with 11 bases between them. From germline, CDR1 is SGHTS and CDR2 YDEGEE. CDR3 residues: CASSLPTDYTDTQYF. Written as DNA, the CDR3 is TGTGCCAGCAGCTTGCCAACGGATTACACAGATACGCAGTATTTT.

This clonotype appeared a few times. The rearrangement links TRBV6-6 to TRBJ2-7; 7 bases map to TRBD2. Germline V gene sequence: CDR1 MNHNY, CDR2 SVGAGI (reference sequence). V gave up 6 bases and J gave up 6 bases; unmatched junction bases: 8. The CDR3 has 13 amino acids. CDR3 sequence (DNA): TGTGCCAGCAGCGGGGACCGGACTAGCGAGCAGTACTTC. It yields the protein CASSGDRTSEQYF.

This clonotype was counted ten times or more. Written as DNA, the CDR3 is TGTGCGTCCCGGGGACAGCAAGAGACCCAGTACTTC. Translated, it gives CASRGQQETQYF. The genes are TRBV2 and TRBJ2-5; the match to TRBD1 covers 7 bases. The CDR3 spans 12 residues. Germline CDR1 is SNHLY and CDR2 is FYNNEI. Drawing the rest from reference TRBV2 and TRBJ2-5, the complete variable domain is EPEVTQTPSHQVTQMGQEVILRCVPISNHLYFYWYRQILGQKVEFLVSFYNNEISEKSEIFDDQFSVERPDGSNFTLKIRSTKLEDSAMYFCASRGQQETQYFGPGTRLLVL.

The chain joins TRBV18 to TRBJ2-1; D unclear. The CDR3 is 16 amino acids. Deletions cut 1 base from V and 2 bases from J, with 12 bases between. Germline assignment: CDR1 KGHSH and CDR2 LQKENI. CDR3 amino acids: CASSPLLVGTYNEQFF. CDR3 DNA: TGTGCCAGCTCACCACTCCTAGTAGGGACCTACAATGAGCAGTTCTTC.

The rearrangement links TRBV6-2 or TRBV6-3 to TRBJ2-1; weak D call: TRBD2 (5 bases). CDR1 MNHEY and CDR2 SVGEGT come from the germline V gene. The germline V and J ends were trimmed by 2 bases and 2 bases, with 16 bases remaining between them. The CDR3 loop spans 17 amino acids. Here the CDR3 DNA reads TGTGCCAGCAGTTACAGGCGGGTCGGCCGAACCTACAATGAGCAGTTCTTC. This translates into CASSYRRVGRTYNEQFF.

Ten or more counts support this clonotype. This sequence joins TRBV5-1 and TRBJ2-1; D uncertain. CDR3 size: 15 residues. Germline V gene data show CDR1 as SGHRS and CDR2 as YFSETQ. Deletions cut 3 bases from V and 4 bases from J, with 14 bases between. CDR3 loop: CASSSTTPTYNEQFF. In nucleotides, the CDR3 is TGCGCCAGCAGCTCTACAACTCCCACTTACAATGAGCAGTTCTTC. Using reference TRBV5-1 and TRBJ2-1 for the parts outside the CDR3, the full variable domain is KAGVTQTPRYLIKTRGQQVTLSCSPISGHRSVSWYQQTPGQGLQFLFEYFSETQRNKGNFPGRFSGRQFSNSRSEMNVSTLELGDSALYLCASSSTTPTYNEQFFGPGTRLTVL.

This clonotype was detected a few times. The chain recombines TRBV6-2 or TRBV6-3 with TRBJ1-5; D is undetermined. The CDR3 consists of 13 residues. The V end lost 4 bases, the J end lost 7 bases, and 11 bases lay between the germline ends. Germline V CDR1 and CDR2: MNHEY, SVGEGT. The CDR3 loop is CASSWGGEQPQHF. The CDR3, as DNA: TGTGCCAGCAGTTGGGGTGGTGAGCAGCCCCAGCATTTT.

This rearrangement joins TRBV19 to TRBJ1-5, with unresolved D. V lost 2 bases and J 3 bases, leaving 8 bases between the germline ends. The CDR3 is 14 residues long. The germline CDR1 and CDR2 sequences are LNHDA and SQIVND (reference sequence). CDR3 in DNA: TGTGCCAGTAGTATACCGGCCCTCAATCAGCCCCAGCATTTT. Translation gives CASSIPALNQPQHF.

There are many counts of this clonotype. The chain uses TRBV6-1 and TRBJ1-1; D is unresolved. V dropped 2 bases and J dropped 2 bases, with 3 bases sitting between them. CDR1 and CDR2 from the germline V gene are MNHNS and SASEGT. The CDR3 contains 12 residues. The DNA for the CDR3 is TGTGCCAGCAGTGAAACAAACACTGAAGCTTTCTTT. This sequence encodes CASSETNTEAFF.

This chain joins TRBV7-9 and TRBJ2-3; TRBD2 aligns across 8 bases. Trimming took 5 bases from V and 2 from J; bases not matched to a gene: 9. In germline, CDR1 is SEHNR, CDR2 FQNEAQ (reference sequence). The CDR3 extends over 16 amino acids. The CDR3 sequence is CASSHWISGNTDTQYF. The CDR3 DNA follows: TGTGCCAGCAGCCACTGGATTAGCGGGAACACAGATACGCAGTATTTT.

The chain employs TRBV5-1 and TRBJ2-1; 10 bases map to TRBD2. The CDR3 spans 16 residues. V trimming: 4 bases; J trimming: 6 bases; junction bases outside the gene matches: 10. Germline lookup yields CDR1 SGHRS and CDR2 YFSETQ. CDR3 in amino acids: CASSVTGLAPSNEQFF. The CDR3, as DNA: TGCGCCAGCAGCGTTACGGGACTAGCGCCCAGCAATGAGCAGTTCTTC.

This clonotype has a handful of counts. The rearrangement joins TRBV7-8 to TRBJ1-2; D uncertain. This CDR3 region has 15 residues. CDR1 and CDR2 from the germline V gene are SGHVS and FQNEAQ. Trimming removed 1 base at V and 4 bases at J, with 13 bases between. CDR3 protein: CASSLVSGMGYGYTF. DNA for the CDR3: TGTGCCAGCAGCTTAGTTTCGGGGATGGGCTATGGCTACACCTTC.

This clonotype was seen a few times. One junction end disagrees with the germline gene, perhaps due to a read error. This chain connects TRBV18 to TRBJ2-7; D might be TRBD1 or TRBD2, each matching 5 bases. CDR3 size: 13 residues. CDR1 is KGHSH, CDR2 LQKENI, per germline. This chain's CDR3 is CASSPGTSNEQYF. The CDR3 region has the DNA TGCGCCAGCAGCCCCGGGACCTCGAACGAGCAGTACTTC.

The chain has TRBV5-4 and TRBJ1-1, with D tentatively TRBD1 (5 bases). Germline CDR1 reads SGHNT; CDR2 reads YYREEE (reference sequence). The CDR3 contains 14 residues. V shed 3 bases and J shed 0 bases, with 9 bases lying between them. CDR3 bases: TGTGCCAGCAGCTCGGGGACGATGAACACTGAAGCTTTCTTT. Translating it yields CASSSGTMNTEAFF.

This chain joins TRBV20-1 and TRBJ2-3, with D tentatively TRBD1 or TRBD2 (5 bases each). This CDR3 region has 17 residues. Germline lookup yields CDR1 DFQATT and CDR2 SNEGSKA (reference sequence). CDR3 protein: CCARDFEGLGGTDTQYF. The CDR3 bases are TGCTGCGCTAGAGATTTCGAGGGGCTAGGTGGCACAGATACGCAGTATTTT.

In its sample, this clonotype was seen many times. V is TRBV5-1 and J is TRBJ1-4; tentatively, D is TRBD1 (6 bases). This CDR3 has 16 residues. Germline V gene lookup returns CDR1 SGHRS and CDR2 YFSETQ. V lost 2 bases and J 3 bases, leaving 14 bases between the germline ends. CDR3 protein: CASSLWSTGSNEKLFF. CDR3 DNA sequence: TGCGCCAGCAGCTTATGGTCGACAGGATCTAATGAAAAACTGTTTTTT.